These 24 T cell receptor beta chains were sequenced from one sample in a study of cytomegalovirus exposure and HLA in healthy donors. PCR primers comprised 60 Vbeta and 13 Jbeta primers. Some clones are missing from TCRdb's copy, which holds only in-frame ones; the method was immunoSEQ multiplex PCR. Among about 180,000 clones listed, 77% were seen once. Source material: PBMCs. Receptors were obtained from a man aged 18 to 30 in good health and CMV-seronegative.

Note on this clone: Other DNA variants within this sample encode the same CDR3. The CDR3 sequence: CASSNSLAKNIQYF. The CDR3 DNA reads as TGTGCCAGTAGTAACAGCCTAGCCAAAAACATTCAGTACTTC. The V gene is TRBV2, the J gene TRBJ2-4, with D unresolved. The CDR3 sequence is 14 residues long. The V gene lost 9 bases and the J gene lost 0 bases, with 12 bases spanning the gap. The V gene's germline CDR1 is SNHLY and CDR2 FYNNEI.

Only a few counts were recorded for this clone. The chain is built from TRBV19 and TRBJ2-1; 10 nucleotides match TRBD1. Per germline, CDR1 LNHDA and CDR2 SQIVND (reference sequence). The V gene end was trimmed by 10 bases and the J gene end by 8 bases; junction bases not matched to a gene: 8. This CDR3 contains 13 residues. The CDR3 is CATRGQGVHEQFF. In DNA form, the CDR3 reads TGTGCCACTAGAGGACAGGGGGTCCATGAGCAGTTCTTC.

About this clone itself: A junction boundary mismatches the germline segment, possibly from a read error. Other DNA sequences from this sample encode an identical CDR3 as well. The V gene is TRBV2, the J gene TRBJ1-1, with D tentatively TRBD1 (6 bases). This CDR3 has 17 residues. Germline V CDR1 and CDR2: SNHLY, FYNNEI. The CDR3: CASSAQGGGAGNTEAFF. In DNA, the CDR3 is TGTGCCAGCAGTGCCCAAGGGGGGGGCGCGGGGAACACTGAAGCCTTCTTT. Together with reference TRBV2 and TRBJ1-1, the CDR3 gives the full variable domain: EPEVTQTPSHQVTQMGQEVILRCVPISNHLYFYWYRQILGQKVEFLVSFYNNEISEKSEIFDDQFSVERPDGSNFTLKIRSTKLEDSAMYFCASSAQGGGAGNTEAFFGQGTRLTVV.

V gene TRBV27 combines with J gene TRBJ2-3; TRBD1 aligns across 8 bases. The V segment lost 6 bases and the J segment 3 bases; nucleotides outside the gene matches: 2. The CDR3 covers 13 residues. Germline CDR1 is MNHEY and CDR2 is SMNVEV (reference sequence). The CDR3 DNA reads TGTGCCAGCAGCGACAGGGGAACAGATACGCAGTATTTT. Translating it yields CASSDRGTDTQYF.

The chain links TRBV19 to TRBJ2-7, with 8 bases fitting TRBD1. CDR1 LNHDA and CDR2 SQIVND come from the germline V gene (reference sequence). The junction had 3 bases not matched to a gene; V was cut back by 5 bases and J by 3 bases. The CDR3 is 13 amino acids. In DNA, the CDR3 is TGTGCCAGTAGTGAAGGACAGGGCTACGAGCAGTACTTC. It is translated as CASSEGQGYEQYF.

V and J are TRBV6-6 and TRBJ2-7, with TRBD2 matching over 7 bases. Germline CDR1 and CDR2: MNHNY and SVGAGI (reference sequence). Trimming removed 4 bases from V and 0 bases from J; junction bases left unmatched: 6. The CDR3 runs to 15 residues. The CDR3 DNA is TGTGCCAGCAGTTCCCCGGCGGGGGTCTCCTACGAGCAGTACTTC. Protein: CASSSPAGVSYEQYF.

This chain connects TRBV6-5 to TRBJ2-7; TRBD1 matches at 10 bases. CDR3 size: 15 residues. From germline, CDR1 is MNHEY and CDR2 SVGAGI. Trimming removed 4 bases from V and 3 bases from J; junction bases left unmatched: 6. The CDR3 nucleotides read TGTGCCAGCAGTTCCGGGACAGGGGTTGTCTACGAGCAGTACTTC. Amino acids: CASSSGTGVVYEQYF.

The rearrangement joins TRBV9 to TRBJ2-1; D is possibly TRBD2 (5 bases). V lost 4 bases, J lost 5 bases, and 16 bases lay in between. Germline values: CDR1 SGDLS, CDR2 YYNGEE. This CDR3 region has 15 residues. CDR3 DNA: TGTGCCAGCAGCCGCGGGTGGAAGGCCCACAATGAGCAGTTCTTC. It is translated as CASSRGWKAHNEQFF.

V gene TRBV7-8 combines with J gene TRBJ2-1; tentatively, D is TRBD2 (6 bases). Germline lookup yields CDR1 SGHVS and CDR2 FQNEAQ. V was shortened by 5 bases and J by 8 bases, with 13 bases between the two germline ends. The CDR3 covers 13 residues. In DNA, the CDR3 is TGTGCCAGCAGCCCCGGTGCGGGGTATGAGCAGTTCTTC. Translating it yields CASSPGAGYEQFF.

The V gene is TRBV6-1, the J gene TRBJ1-6, with 8 bases matching TRBD1. V shed 7 bases, J shed 10 bases, and the junction held 9 bases outside the gene matches. CDR3 size: 14 residues. CDR1 is MNHNS and CDR2 is SASEGT in the germline V gene. CDR3 nucleotide sequence: TGTGCCAGCATCGGCAGGGGGCGGAACTCACCCCTCCACTTT. Encoded protein: CASIGRGRNSPLHF.

The V gene is TRBV19, the J gene TRBJ2-7, with D tentatively TRBD2 (5 bases). This CDR3 is 15 amino acids long. Germline CDR1 reads LNHDA; CDR2 reads SQIVND (reference sequence). V was shortened by 4 bases and J by 2 bases, with 15 bases between the two germline ends. CDR3 sequence: CASSNPGNLPYEQYF. CDR3 nucleotide sequence: TGTGCCAGTAGTAATCCGGGGAACTTGCCCTACGAGCAGTACTTC.

The V call is TRBV4-3, the J call TRBJ1-1, with unresolved D. The CDR3 contains 13 residues. Germline CDR1 reads LGHNA; CDR2 reads YSLEER. Trimming cost V 5 bases and J 1 base, with 8 bases left between them. CDR3: CASSFQANTEAFF. The CDR3 DNA reads TGCGCCAGCAGCTTCCAGGCGAACACTGAAGCTTTCTTT.

The genes are TRBV2 and TRBJ1-2; D is perhaps TRBD1 (5 bases). The CDR3 extends over 15 amino acids. The germline V gene has CDR1 SNHLY and CDR2 FYNNEI. The V end lost 4 bases, the J end lost 3 bases, and 15 bases lay between the germline ends. Written as DNA, the CDR3 is TGTGCCAGCAGTGGGCAGGGTGCCTGGGACTATGGCTACACCTTC. The encoded protein is CASSGQGAWDYGYTF. Together with reference TRBV2 and TRBJ1-2, the CDR3 gives the full variable domain: EPEVTQTPSHQVTQMGQEVILRCVPISNHLYFYWYRQILGQKVEFLVSFYNNEISEKSEIFDDQFSVERPDGSNFTLKIRSTKLEDSAMYFCASSGQGAWDYGYTFGSGTRLTVV.

The chain has TRBV6-4 and TRBJ2-2; 9 bases line up with TRBD1. Germline CDR1 MRHNA, CDR2 SNTAGT. The CDR3 loop spans 16 amino acids. J gave up 2 bases and V 7 bases, and 8 bases lay outside the gene matches. The CDR3 loop is CASIPPTGGNTGELFF. CDR3 bases: TGTGCCAGCATTCCCCCAACAGGGGGCAACACCGGGGAGCTGTTTTTT.

This clone was detected only a few times. The V and J genes are TRBV5-6 and TRBJ2-5, with 8 positions matching TRBD2. The V and J ends lost 4 bases and 7 bases, in that order; junction bases with no gene match: 9. CDR3 length: 14 residues. The germline gives CDR1 SGHDT, CDR2 YYEEEE. The CDR3 sequence: CASSQLGGVGTQYF. CDR3 DNA sequence: TGTGCCAGCAGCCAACTCGGGGGGGTAGGGACCCAGTACTTC.

V and J are TRBV19 and TRBJ2-3, with D unclear. Trimming cost V 3 bases and J 1 base, with 8 bases left between them. The V gene's germline CDR1 is LNHDA and CDR2 SQIVND (reference sequence). The CDR3 runs 14 residues. In nucleotides, the CDR3 is TGTGCCAGTAGTATCGTGCAGGGCACAGATACGCAGTATTTT. This gives the protein CASSIVQGTDTQYF. Together with reference TRBV19 and TRBJ2-3, the CDR3 gives the full variable domain: DGGITQSPKYLFRKEGQNVTLSCEQNLNHDAMYWYRQDPGQGLRLIYYSQIVNDFQKGDIAEGYSVSREKKESFPLTVTSAQKNPTAFYLCASSIVQGTDTQYFGPGTRLTVL.

V is TRBV11-3 and J is TRBJ2-3, with a weak D call TRBD2 (7 bases). The CDR3 extends over 13 amino acids. Germline V gene data show CDR1 as SGHNT and CDR2 as YENEEA. Trimming removed 0 bases from V and 9 bases from J, with 10 bases in between. The CDR3 region is CASSLDWGGTQYF. The CDR3 DNA reads TGTGCCAGCAGCTTAGATTGGGGGGGCACGCAGTATTTT.

The chain joins TRBV6-1 to TRBJ2-1; 13 bases agree with TRBD2. The CDR3 totals 15 residues. The trim removed 7 bases at V and 4 bases at J, leaving 4 bases unmatched. Germline values: CDR1 MNHNS, CDR2 SASEGT. The CDR3 sequence is CASTGTSGIYNEQFF. Written as DNA, the CDR3 is TGTGCCAGCACCGGGACTAGCGGGATTTACAATGAGCAGTTCTTC.

This chain joins TRBV2 and TRBJ2-1; TRBD2 aligns across 8 bases. With 3 bases clipped from V and 2 bases from J, the junction kept 6 bases outside the gene matches. This CDR3 comprises 16 residues. Germline V lookup: CDR1 SNHLY, CDR2 FYNNEI. The CDR3 region has the DNA TGTGCCAGCAGTGAGCCACGGGGGGGAGCCTACAATGAGCAGTTCTTC. Amino acids: CASSEPRGGAYNEQFF. The full variable domain, its missing parts supplied by reference TRBV2 and TRBJ2-1, is EPEVTQTPSHQVTQMGQEVILRCVPISNHLYFYWYRQILGQKVEFLVSFYNNEISEKSEIFDDQFSVERPDGSNFTLKIRSTKLEDSAMYFCASSEPRGGAYNEQFFGPGTRLTVL.

This clone was observed a few times. This rearrangement joins TRBV29-1 to TRBJ2-7; D is perhaps TRBD2 (5 bases). CDR3 length: 14 amino acids. Trimming pared 1 base from V and 3 bases from J, leaving 13 bases between. The germline CDR1 and CDR2 sequences are SQVTM and ANQGSEA. CDR3 residues: CSVEVRRSDYEQYF. CDR3 coding DNA: TGCAGCGTTGAAGTTCGGAGGTCCGACTACGAGCAGTACTTC.

This clone was seen more than once but under ten times. The chain employs TRBV9 and TRBJ1-1; D gene unclear. The V gene lost 3 bases and the J gene lost 10 bases, with 10 bases spanning the gap. The CDR3 is made up of 11 amino acids. Germline V gene lookup returns CDR1 SGDLS and CDR2 YYNGEE. This chain's CDR3 is CASSGISGAFF. CDR3 nucleotides: TGTGCCAGCAGCGGGATCAGCGGAGCTTTCTTT.

This clone occurred a few times. The V and J genes are TRBV7-8 and TRBJ2-7; 7 bases are shared with TRBD2. Per the germline V gene, CDR1 is SGHVS and CDR2 is FQNEAQ. The CDR3 covers 16 residues. Trimming at V came to 5 bases and at J to 2 bases, leaving 12 bases not matched to a gene. The CDR3: CASSLGGKLIPYEQYF. CDR3 nucleotides: TGTGCCAGCAGCCTCGGGGGGAAGCTAATCCCCTACGAGCAGTACTTC.

This chain uses TRBV7-9 with TRBJ2-7; the match to TRBD1 covers 9 bases. J was trimmed by 0 bases and V by 5 bases; bases with no gene match: 8. CDR3 size: 16 residues. The germline V gene encodes CDR1 SEHNR and CDR2 FQNEAQ (reference sequence). Written as DNA, the CDR3 is TGTGCCAGCAGCACACCCGGGACAGGGAGCTCCTACGAGCAGTACTTC. Translation: CASSTPGTGSSYEQYF.

V and J are TRBV9 and TRBJ2-2; a possible D gene is TRBD1 (6 bases). V gave up 3 bases and J gave up 3 bases, with 9 bases separating them. CDR1 SGDLS and CDR2 YYNGEE come from the germline V gene. The CDR3 extends over 14 amino acids. CDR3 loop: CASSEQGYTGELFF. The CDR3 DNA sequence: TGTGCCAGCAGCGAACAGGGATACACCGGGGAGCTGTTTTTT.